These 29 T cell receptor delta chains originate from one sample sequenced in a study of DNA immune sequencing with unique molecular identifiers. A 32-plex genomic DNA assay used primers for all 8 TRDV and 4 TRDJ genes. A 12-nucleotide UMI was added during 3 barcoding PCR cycles before adapter PCR. TCRdb re-called clones from the multiplex PCR reads using CATT. The sample yields 800 to 900 delta-chain clones, roughly 3.2% seen once. The sample was gamma-delta T cells from PBMCs. The receptors derive from a human donor in good health.

Note on this clone: This is likely an artifact of a read error, given a far larger clone one base away. J is TRDJ1 and V is TRDV2; D remains ambiguous. The CDR3 totals 14 residues. Germline assignment: CDR1 GEAIGNYY and CDR2 EKD. In nucleotides, the CDR3 is TGTGCCTGTGACACCGTGGAGTACACCGATAAATTCATCTTT. It encodes CACDTVEYTDKFIF.

This clone has only a few counts. The TCRdb protein comes from a much larger clone and disagrees with this DNA's translation at residue 13, likely due to a read error; the protein given here is derived from the DNA. The CDR3 DNA sequence: TGTGCCTGTGACCCCGTACTGGGGGCCAATATTTACAACGATAAACTCATCTTT. Translating it yields CACDPVLGANIYNDKLIF. The chain carries TRDV2 and TRDJ1, with 8 bases fitting TRDD3. Trimming cost V 3 bases and J 4 bases; bases outside gene matches: 18. The germline gives CDR1 GEAIGNYY, CDR2 EKD. This CDR3 has 18 residues.

Relative to its sample, this clone is medium-sized. The CDR3 coding sequence is TGTGCCTGTGACAGACTGGGGATTAAGGGGGATAAACTCATCTTT. Amino acids: CACDRLGIKGDKLIF. V gene TRDV2 combines with J gene TRDJ1; 7 bases fit TRDD3. Germline CDR1 and CDR2: GEAIGNYY and EKD. The CDR3 spans 15 residues. Germline trimming cut 2 bases from V and 5 bases from J; bases unmatched to any gene: 10.

As regards this clone: It is likely a read error: a sequence one base away is far more abundant. The sample contains more than one DNA sequence encoding this CDR3. This CDR3 is CACDTVLGDSSWDTRQMFF. CDR3 nucleotides: TGTGCCTGTGACACCGTACTGGGGGACTCCTCCTGGGACACCAGACAGATGTTTTTC. This chain joins TRDV2 and TRDJ3, with 9 bases matching TRDD3. From germline, CDR1 is GEAIGNYY and CDR2 EKD. The CDR3 has 19 amino acids.

This clone occurred a few times. The mismatch at residue 6 between this DNA's translation and the TCRdb protein of a much larger clone likely reflects a read error; the protein shown is translated from the DNA. The gene calls are TRDV2 and TRDJ1, with 12 bases that match TRDD3. The V and J ends lost 1 base and 10 bases, in that order; junction bases with no gene match: 24. Germline-derived CDR1 and CDR2 are GEAIGNYY and EKD. The CDR3 covers 20 residues. CDR3 DNA: TGTGCCTGTGACACATTTACTGGGGGATACTTAAGGGGGGAGCCCCAAGTACTCATCTTT. It translates to CACDTFTGGYLRGEPQVLIF.

This clone was counted between two and nine times. With a far larger clone one base away, a read error is the likely cause. In the same sample, other DNA sequences code for this CDR3. V is TRDV2 and J is TRDJ1, with TRDD3 identical over 10 bases. V lost 3 bases, J lost 4 bases, and 10 bases stayed unmatched. Per germline, CDR1 GEAIGNYY and CDR2 EKD. The CDR3 sequence is 16 residues long. CDR3: CACDGMGDTKVDKLIF. The CDR3 coding sequence is TGTGCCTGTGACGGGATGGGGGATACTAAGGTCGATAAACTCATCTTT.

Turning to this clone: A clone one base away is much larger, so this may be a read error. This CDR3 is also generated by other DNA sequences in the sample. J is TRDJ3 and V is TRDV2; TRDD3 aligns across 12 bases. Per the germline V gene, CDR1 is GEAIGNYY and CDR2 is EKD. Trimming took 3 bases from V and 5 from J; bases not matched to a gene: 19. There are 22 residues in the CDR3. The CDR3 loop reads CACDQGALRLGDTDRDTRQMFF. The CDR3 DNA sequence: TGTGCCTGTGACCAGGGGGCTTTACGACTGGGGGATACTGACCGGGACACCCGACAGATGTTTTTC.

This clone was picked up a small number of times. A single base is all that separates this from a far larger clone, so a read error is likely. Other nucleotide sequences from this sample produce the same CDR3. J is TRDJ1 and V is TRDV2; 10 bases are a match to TRDD3. The germline V gene encodes CDR1 GEAIGNYY and CDR2 EKD. Trimming took 3 bases from V and 0 from J; bases not matched to a gene: 15. The CDR3 contains 19 residues. The CDR3 sequence: CACDPTTGGYAAYTDKLIF. The CDR3, as DNA: TGTGCCTGTGACCCGACTACCGGGGGATACGCGGCTTACACCGATAAACTCATCTTT.

Note on this clone: With only one base between it and a far larger clone, this is likely a read error. Other DNA sequences from this sample encode an identical CDR3 as well. The chain recombines TRDV2 with TRDJ1, with TRDD3 identical over 8 bases. The CDR3 consists of 18 residues. Germline assignment: CDR1 GEAIGNYY and CDR2 EKD. Losses at the gene ends were 3 bases for V and 0 bases for J; bases not matched to a gene: 14. CDR3 DNA sequence: TGTGCCTGTGACCCCGTACTGGGGGCAAATATTTACACCGATAAACTCATCTTT. Translated, it gives CACDPVLGANIYTDKLIF.

There are a few counts of this clone. A much larger clone differs by one base, so this may be a read error. The same CDR3 arises from other DNA sequences in this sample as well. The chain recombines TRDV2 with TRDJ1, with TRDD3 matching over 9 bases. The CDR3 extends over 15 amino acids. V was pared by 1 base and J by 7 bases, with 9 bases of the junction left unmatched. Germline assignment: CDR1 GEAIGNYY and CDR2 EKD. CDR3 amino acids: CACDTMGDKSGKLIF. The CDR3 region has the DNA TGTGCCTGTGACACAATGGGGGATAAGTCAGGTAAACTCATCTTT.

This clone was detected only a few times. The chain employs TRDV2 and TRDJ1; 8 bases fit TRDD3. The CDR3 has 17 amino acids. With V trimmed by 0 bases and J by 0 bases, 8 bases remained unmatched. CDR1 is GEAIGNYY, CDR2 EKD, per germline. As DNA, the CDR3 is TGTGCCTGTGACACCCTGGGGGACCTCAAGTACACCGATAAACTCATCTTT. Its translation: CACDTLGDLKYTDKLIF.

A remark on this clone: The TCRdb protein comes from a much larger clone and disagrees with this DNA's translation at residue 8, likely due to a read error; the protein given here is derived from the DNA. The genes are TRDV2 and TRDJ3; a weak D match, TRDD3 (5 bases). Trimming took off 0 bases at V and 0 bases at J, with 11 bases between the two ends. Germline assignment: CDR1 GEAIGNYY and CDR2 EKD. The CDR3 is 18 amino acids. The CDR3 nucleotides read TGTGCCTGTGACACCGTACTGGTGAGCTCCTGGGACACCCGACAGATGTTTTTC. Translating it yields CACDTVLVSSWDTRQMFF.

In this sample, this clone turned up a few times. The TCRdb record carries a much larger clone's protein, which differs from this DNA's translation at residue 13; a read error is the likely cause, and the protein listed here is the DNA translation. The chain joins TRDV2 to TRDJ1, with 8 bases that match TRDD3. V shed 3 bases and J 4 bases; nucleotides not matched to a gene: 18. CDR1 is GEAIGNYY and CDR2 is EKD in the germline V gene. This CDR3 region has 18 residues. CDR3 sequence reads: CACDPVLGANIYIDKLIF. The CDR3 DNA is TGTGCCTGTGACCCCGTACTGGGGGCCAATATTTACATCGATAAACTCATCTTT.

No V gene call was produced; the J gene was TRDJ1; the table's D gene call, TRDD3, was not cross checked with the DNA. The CDR3 extends over 19 amino acids. This CDR3 is CAFLGLGDNWSSVPDKLIF. The CDR3 bases are TGTGCCTTTCTTGGTCTGGGGGATAATTGGTCTTCCGTGCCCGATAAACTCATCTTT.

As regards this clone: TCRdb assigns this DNA the protein of a much larger clone, which departs from its translation at residue 10; this likely reflects a read error, and the protein shown comes from translating the DNA. J is TRDJ1 and V is TRDV2; 13 nucleotides agree with TRDD3. Germline V gene data show CDR1 as GEAIGNYY and CDR2 as EKD. After removal of 4 bases from V and 0 bases from J, the junction contained 10 bases not matched to a gene. The CDR3 length is 18 residues. The CDR3 loop reads CACEGLGDTQGYTDKLIF. The CDR3, as DNA: TGTGCCTGTGAAGGACTGGGGGATACGCAGGGGTACACCGATAAACTCATCTTT.

This clone was counted a single time. A far larger clone is a single base away, which makes a read error likely. This chain joins TRDV1 and TRDJ2, with 11 bases matching TRDD3. TCRdb gives no J gene; it was assigned here by matching the DNA to germline. Per the germline V gene, CDR1 is TSWWSYY and CDR2 is QGS. The V segment lost 2 bases and the J segment 5 bases; nucleotides outside the gene matches: 31. This CDR3 is built from 25 residues. This CDR3 is CALGERERSVLHGAWGIRGTAQLFF. The CDR3 region has the DNA TGTGCTCTTGGGGAAAGAGAAAGAAGCGTCCTACACGGGGCATGGGGGATACGCGGTACAGCACAACTCTTCTTT.

By its share, this clone is medium-sized. J is TRDJ3 and V is TRDV2; 9 bases agree with TRDD3. V shed 0 bases, J shed 0 bases, and the junction held 8 bases outside the gene matches. CDR1 is GEAIGNYY, CDR2 EKD, per germline. The CDR3 totals 20 residues. DNA for the CDR3: TGTGCCTGTGACACCTTACTGGGGGAATCTAGCTCCTGGGACACCCGACAGATGTTTTTC. This encodes CACDTLLGESSSWDTRQMFF.

With regard to this clone: This may stem from a read error, because a much larger clone lies one nucleotide away. The chain carries TRDV2 and TRDJ2; no firm D call. The last part of the DNA fits TRDJ1 better; the J call may be wrong. CDR1 GEAIGNYY and CDR2 EKD come from the germline V gene. The CDR3 has 15 amino acids. DNA of the CDR3: TGCGCCTGTGACCCGGTAGGACTAGGGGTCGATAAACTCATCTTT. Translation gives CACDPVGLGVDKLIF.

By sample share, this clone is medium-sized. This chain joins TRDV2 and TRDJ3; 11 bases line up with TRDD3. V dropped 0 bases and J dropped 1; count of bases not matched to a gene: 4. CDR1 GEAIGNYY and CDR2 EKD come from the germline V gene. The length of the CDR3 is 19 residues. This chain's CDR3 is CACDTILGDKSWDTRQMFF. In DNA, the CDR3 is TGTGCCTGTGACACCATACTGGGGGATAAGTCCTGGGACACCCGACAGATGTTTTTC.

This clone is medium-sized in the sample. This chain joins TRDV2 and TRDJ1; 9 bases are shared with TRDD3. The CDR3 has 16 amino acids. Germline V CDR1 and CDR2: GEAIGNYY, EKD. V shed 5 bases and J 0 bases; nucleotides not matched to a gene: 9. The CDR3 bases are TGTGCCTGTGCGGGACTGGGGGACACGTACACCGATAAACTCATCTTT. It translates to CACAGLGDTYTDKLIF.

To note about this clone: The protein in TCRdb stems from a much larger clone and differs at residue 13 from this DNA's translation, likely a read error; here the protein is translated from the DNA. The V call is TRDV2, the J call TRDJ1; 8 bases align to TRDD3. V shed 3 bases, J shed 3 bases, and the junction held 17 bases outside the gene matches. The CDR3 is made up of 18 amino acids. The germline V gene has CDR1 GEAIGNYY and CDR2 EKD. CDR3 amino acids: CACDPVLGANIYADKLIF. Here the CDR3 DNA reads TGTGCCTGTGACCCCGTACTGGGGGCCAATATTTACGCCGATAAACTCATCTTT.

Sample share makes this clone medium-sized. Additional DNA sequences in this sample encode the identical CDR3. V usage is TRDV2 and J usage is TRDJ1; the D is unclear. The CDR3 is 20 amino acids. Between the trimmed V and J ends, which lost 3 bases and 0 bases, there was a span of 28 bases. Germline V gives CDR1 GEAIGNYY, CDR2 EKD. This chain's CDR3 is CACDPLRRFSDKGYTDKLIF. CDR3 DNA: TGTGCCTGTGACCCCCTCCGCAGGTTCTCCGACAAGGGGTACACCGATAAACTCATCTTT.

This clone has a handful of counts. The protein TCRdb gives is from a much larger clone and does not agree with this DNA's translation at residue 3, likely a read error; the protein shown here comes from the DNA. The genes are TRDV2 and TRDJ1, with 13 bases that match TRDD3. CDR1 is GEAIGNYY, CDR2 EKD, per germline. The CDR3 has 19 amino acids. CDR3 bases: TGTGCCGGTGACACTCTCCGTACTGGGGGATACGGGAGCTCCGATAAACTCATCTTT. Its translation: CAGDTLRTGGYGSSDKLIF.

This clone was counted between two and nine times. The TCRdb record carries a much larger clone's protein, which differs from this DNA's translation at residue 12; a read error is the likely cause, and the protein listed here is the DNA translation. This chain uses TRDV2 with TRDJ1; TRDD3 matches 8 bases. The ends lost 3 bases at V and 1 base at J; junction bases unmatched: 15. Germline V gene data show CDR1 as GEAIGNYY and CDR2 as EKD. There are 18 residues in the CDR3. The DNA of the CDR3 is TGTGCCTGTGACCCCGTACTGGGGGCCAATATTTGCACCGATAAACTCATCTTT. This codes for CACDPVLGANICTDKLIF.

This clone was seen a few times. TCRdb lists the protein of a much larger clone for this DNA, which differs at residue 3, so this is likely a read error; the protein given here is translated from the DNA itself. The V call is TRDV2, the J call TRDJ1; 10 bases fit TRDD3. Germline assignment: CDR1 GEAIGNYY and CDR2 EKD. This CDR3 spans 16 amino acids. J lost 4 bases, V lost 7 bases, and 14 bases had no gene match. The CDR3 region has the DNA TGTGCCTGGGACGGAATGGGGGATACTAAGGTCGATAAACTCATCTTT. Translation gives CAWDGMGDTKVDKLIF.

On this clone itself: The TCRdb protein, from a much larger clone, departs from this DNA's translation at residue 9, likely by read error; the protein shown derives from the DNA. This CDR3 is also generated by other DNA sequences in the sample. The chain combines TRDV2 with TRDJ1; weak D call: TRDD3 (6 bases). The germline gives CDR1 GEAIGNYY, CDR2 EKD. The CDR3 totals 15 residues. V lost 0 bases and J lost 9, with 19 bases in between. In DNA form, the CDR3 reads TGTGCCTGTGACACCCTTACTGGGCGATACAAGGAACTCATCTTT. It specifies CACDTLTGRYKELIF.

There are a few counts of this clone. For this DNA, TCRdb reports the protein of a much larger clone, which diverges at residue 7, most likely from a read error; the protein presented here is translated directly from the DNA. V usage is TRDV2 and J usage is TRDJ1, with 12 bases fitting TRDD3. Germline-derived CDR1 and CDR2 are GEAIGNYY and EKD. V lost 6 bases to trimming and J lost 3 bases; unmatched junction nucleotides: 16. The CDR3 is 18 residues long. DNA of the CDR3: TGTGCCTGTACCGAGGTGAAACTGGGGGATACAGCTCCCGATAAACTCATCTTT. Its protein is CACTEVKLGDTAPDKLIF.

Only a few counts were recorded for this clone. Possible read error: a much larger clone is one base away. This chain joins TRDV2 and TRDJ1, with TRDD3 identical over 10 bases. This CDR3 comprises 18 residues. The V gene's germline CDR1 is GEAIGNYY and CDR2 EKD. CDR3 residues: CASDLLGDPGGNTDKLIF. CDR3 DNA: TGTGCCAGTGATTTACTGGGGGATCCGGGGGGGAACACCGATAAACTCATCTTT.

This clone was seen more than once but under ten times. The protein in TCRdb stems from a much larger clone and differs at residue 15 from this DNA's translation, likely a read error; here the protein is translated from the DNA. The chain couples TRDV2 to TRDJ1; tentative D call: TRDD3 (6 bases). Germline loops: CDR1 GEAIGNYY, CDR2 EKD. V gave up 3 bases and J gave up 6 bases, with 31 bases separating them. The CDR3 sequence is 19 residues long. DNA of the CDR3: TGTGCCTGTGACCCCGTCCGACCAGGCTGGGGAGGGCTAACCAATAAACTCATCTTT. Translating gives CACDPVRPGWGGLTNKLIF.